Listed below are T cell receptor beta chains from one sample, sequenced in a study of shared clonotypes between healthy human individuals. Sequencing used immunoSEQ multiplex PCR; TCRdb keeps in-frame clones, though not all of them. The sample shows 950,000 to 1,100,000 clones, more than 60% of them seen only once. The specimen was memory CD4+ T cells sorted from blood. The receptor source for this set is a man between 18 and 29 years old in good health. Each CDR3 is given with its conserved first and last residue. Not every row has a clone size; where given, it reads once, few, many or a size class.

>NA|TRBV28|TRBJ2-1
CASNPMAGVYNEQFF
>NA|TRBV10-3|TRBJ2-1
CAISSDRGEFNEQFF
>NA|TRBV2|TRBJ2-1
CASRISGTSFLFSYNEQFF
>NA|TRBV6-1|TRBJ1-1
CASRGQGRTEAFF
>once|TRBV5-1|TRBJ2-7
CASSLAVRDGGYEQYF
>many|TRBV2|TRBJ2-7
CASIRSRDTSSYEQYF
>once|TRBV30|TRBJ2-2
CALQGANTGELFF
>NA|TRBV6-1|TRBJ1-2
CASSEARASSNYGYTF
>few|TRBV5-4|TRBJ1-1
CASSSGQVRTNTEAFF
>NA|TRBV5-5|TRBJ1-1
CASRQGPPGKATEAFF
>NA|TRBV9|TRBJ2-3
CASTRGQGTDTQYF
>few|TRBV4-2|TRBJ2-2
CASRGGGGDIHGELFF
>NA|TRBV10-3|TRBJ2-5
CAISQNRGETQYF
>NA|TRBV30|TRBJ2-5
CAWSPPVQETQYF
>once|TRBV20-1|TRBJ2-5
CSAALEETQYF
>NA|TRBV9|TRBJ1-3
CASSVTGSGNTIYF
>few|TRBV7-3|TRBJ2-7
CASSPRTSYYEQYF
>NA|TRBV14|TRBJ2-2
CASSPDRGLYTGELFF
>NA|TRBV4-3|TRBJ2-7
CASSQDWQGAREQYF
>NA|TRBV29-1|TRBJ2-7
CSVRTSGSSYEQYF
>NA|TRBV5-1|TRBJ2-1
CASSPLSGEGNEQFF
>NA|TRBV9|TRBJ1-1
CASSVVTGNTEAFF
>NA|TRBV4-1|TRBJ2-2
CASSQAPAPIVGELFF
>NA|TRBV7-9|TRBJ2-7
CASSSGLDFIYEQYF
>NA|TRBV18|TRBJ1-6
CASSPRGQINSPLHF
>few|TRBV19|TRBJ1-1
CASSIGQGPEAFF
>NA|TRBV18|TRBJ2-2
CASSSSSGSVSGELFF
>NA|TRBV6-1|TRBJ1-6
CASSEALQGRNSPLHF
>NA|TRBV27|TRBJ2-7
CASRDQGRYEQYF
>few|TRBV7-9|TRBJ1-5
CASSGAHTGPRSNQPQHF
>few|TRBV29-1|TRBJ1-2
CSHLQGAYGYTF